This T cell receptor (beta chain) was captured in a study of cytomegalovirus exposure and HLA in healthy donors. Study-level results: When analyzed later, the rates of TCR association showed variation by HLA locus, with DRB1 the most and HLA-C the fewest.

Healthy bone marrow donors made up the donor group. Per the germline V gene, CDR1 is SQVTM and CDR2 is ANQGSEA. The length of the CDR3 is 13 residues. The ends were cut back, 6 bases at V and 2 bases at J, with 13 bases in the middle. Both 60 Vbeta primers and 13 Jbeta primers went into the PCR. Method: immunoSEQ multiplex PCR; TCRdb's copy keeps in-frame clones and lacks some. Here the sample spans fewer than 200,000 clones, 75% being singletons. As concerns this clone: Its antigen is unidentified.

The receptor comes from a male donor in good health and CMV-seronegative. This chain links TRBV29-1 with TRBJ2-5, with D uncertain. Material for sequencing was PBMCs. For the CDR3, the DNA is TGCAGCGTATGTAACAGAAGTCAAGAGACCCAGTACTTC. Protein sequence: CSVCNRSQETQYF.